This passage covers 13 T cell receptor beta chains from one sample sequenced in a study of post-analysis software for immune sequencing data. Every TCR beta cDNA library bore unique molecular identifiers. TCRdb recomputed calls from the PCR reads with MiXCR, one row per CDR3 protein. The table shows approximately 660,000 distinct CDR3 sequences, with approximately 60% occurring only once. These TCRs are of unknown antigen specificity. Study findings and constraints: There were a handful of TRBV segments more frequent in patients than controls, and TRBV5-6, TRBV5-1 and TRBV20-1 were among them.

The sequenced sample consisted of blood. These receptors came from a girl aged 2-9 years with multiple sclerosis.

The chain is built from TRBV7-2 and TRBJ2-7; 9 nucleotides align to TRBD1. The length of the CDR3 is 15 residues. Losses at the gene ends were 5 bases for V and 10 bases for J; bases not matched to a gene: 15. Germline values: CDR1 SGHTA, CDR2 FQGNSA. Here the CDR3 DNA reads TGTGCCAGCAGCCCGACGGGACAGGGTGCAGAGGCCCAGTACTTC. It translates to CASSPTGQGAEAQYF.

This clonotype was counted only a few times. V gene TRBV7-2 combines with J gene TRBJ2-1; 10 nucleotides align to TRBD2. CDR3 length: 15 amino acids. The germline CDR1 and CDR2 sequences are SGHTA and FQGNSA. V shed 3 bases, J shed 2 bases, and the junction held 1 base outside the gene matches. CDR3 sequence (DNA): TGTGCCAGCAGCTTTAGCGGGGGGCCCTACAATGAGCAGTTCTTC. It encodes CASSFSGGPYNEQFF.

This chain links TRBV6-5 with TRBJ2-5; TRBD2 matches at 11 bases. This CDR3 region has 13 residues. The germline CDR1 and CDR2 sequences are MNHEY and SVGAGI. V gave up 5 bases and J gave up 7 bases; unmatched junction bases: 3. The CDR3 DNA reads TGTGCCAGCAGTATAGCGGGGGGGGGGACCCAGTACTTC. It codes for CASSIAGGGTQYF.

The chain employs TRBV11-2 and TRBJ2-5, with 11 positions matching TRBD1. This CDR3 contains 16 residues. Trimming cost V 5 bases and J 5 bases; bases outside gene matches: 10. CDR1 and CDR2 from the germline V gene are SGHAT and FQNNGV. CDR3 loop: CASSQGQGDRGETQYF. In DNA, the CDR3 is TGTGCCAGCAGCCAGGGACAGGGGGATAGAGGGGAGACCCAGTACTTC.

This chain joins TRBV7-9 and TRBJ2-1, with 12 bases lining up with TRBD2. Germline V lookup: CDR1 SEHNR, CDR2 FQNEAQ (reference sequence). This CDR3 contains 16 residues. With 5 bases clipped from V and 6 bases from J, the junction kept 8 bases outside the gene matches. The CDR3 loop is CASSPPLAGGRNEQFF. The CDR3 DNA follows: TGTGCCAGCAGCCCCCCGCTAGCGGGAGGGCGCAATGAGCAGTTCTTC.

The V and J genes are TRBV5-1 and TRBJ1-1; D is uncertain. Trimming cost V 0 bases and J 8 bases, with 11 bases left between them. Germline assignment: CDR1 SGHRS and CDR2 YFSETQ. CDR3 length: 13 amino acids. The CDR3 loop is CASSLALDSEAFF. Written as DNA, the CDR3 is TGCGCCAGCAGCTTGGCTCTGGATTCCGAAGCTTTCTTT.

The rearrangement uses TRBV7-6 and TRBJ2-7; D is perhaps TRBD1 (5 bases). CDR1 is SGHVS, CDR2 FNYEAQ, per germline. Trimming left V 2 bases short and J 2 bases short, with 10 bases between. This CDR3 comprises 14 residues. The CDR3 region is CASSLNARAYEQYF. The CDR3 bases are TGTGCCAGCAGCTTAAATGCCAGGGCCTACGAGCAGTACTTC.

This clonotype was seen only once. V is TRBV12-3 or TRBV12-4 and J is TRBJ2-3; D may match TRBD1 or TRBD2 (6 bases each). V was shortened by 6 bases and J by 0 bases, with 10 bases between the two germline ends. CDR3 size: 14 residues. The CDR3 loop reads CASRRGTSTDTQYF. The CDR3 DNA reads TGTGCCAGCAGAAGGGGGACTAGCACAGATACGCAGTATTTT.

This clonotype has just a few counts. This chain uses TRBV5-1 with TRBJ2-1, with TRBD2 matching 8 bases. The CDR3 is 16 residues long. Unmatched junction bases numbered 9, after V lost 4 bases and J lost 3 bases. The germline gives CDR1 SGHRS, CDR2 YFSETQ. As DNA, the CDR3 is TGCGCCAGCAGCCCCCAAGCGGGGGCCTTCTACAATGAGCAGTTCTTC. Translated, it gives CASSPQAGAFYNEQFF.

This clonotype has just a few counts. The chain joins TRBV5-1 to TRBJ2-1; D gene ambiguous. The CDR3 runs to 16 residues. Per the germline V gene, CDR1 is SGHRS and CDR2 is YFSETQ. V was clipped by 1 base and J by 0 bases, with 11 bases between them. CDR3 nucleotides: TGCGCCAGCAGCTTGTCGGTCGGAAGCTCCTACAATGAGCAGTTCTTC. Protein: CASSLSVGSSYNEQFF.

V gene TRBV5-1 combines with J gene TRBJ2-7; tentatively, D is TRBD2 (6 bases). Germline V gene lookup returns CDR1 SGHRS and CDR2 YFSETQ. The CDR3 loop spans 15 amino acids. The V and J ends lost 2 bases and 6 bases respectively, with 18 bases between them. The CDR3 coding sequence is TGCGCCAGCAGCTTATCGGGAGAGGTTTCCGGCGAGCAGTACTTC. Translating gives CASSLSGEVSGEQYF. Based on the CDR3 plus reference TRBV5-1 and TRBJ2-7, the full variable domain is KAGVTQTPRYLIKTRGQQVTLSCSPISGHRSVSWYQQTPGQGLQFLFEYFSETQRNKGNFPGRFSGRQFSNSRSEMNVSTLELGDSALYLCASSLSGEVSGEQYFGPGTRLTVT.

This clonotype was found once. V usage is TRBV10-3 and J usage is TRBJ2-1, with 10 bases identical to TRBD2. Germline CDR1 and CDR2: ENHRY and SYGVKD. The CDR3 runs 21 residues. V trimming: 3 bases; J trimming: 0 bases; junction bases outside the gene matches: 17. The CDR3 sequence is CAISDDLGLAGAGSSYNEQFF. CDR3 sequence (DNA): TGTGCCATCAGTGATGACCTTGGGCTAGCGGGAGCGGGGAGCTCCTACAATGAGCAGTTCTTC.

This clonotype has only one observation. The chain uses TRBV7-2 and TRBJ2-5; TRBD2 matches 13 bases. The J call may be faulty, since TRBJ2-7 better matches the DNA end. The CDR3 runs 16 residues. CDR1 and CDR2 from the germline V gene are SGHTA and FQGNSA. Here the CDR3 reads CASSPGTSGDPYEQYF. The CDR3, as DNA: TGTGCCAGCAGCCCCGGGACTAGCGGGGATCCCTACGAGCAGTACTTC.